This T cell receptor (beta chain) was captured in a study of beta chain features in type 1 diabetes. Background on the study: No patient-donor differences in age, gender, total cells or subset yield.

The CDR3 covers 16 residues. Germline V gene data show CDR1 as SGHRS and CDR2 as YFSETQ. Trimming took off 0 bases at V and 0 bases at J, with 9 bases between the two ends. The study reverse transcribed the entire isolated RNA, so it sequenced expressed TCRB transcripts. Profiling relied on immunoSEQ multiplex PCR, and the TCRdb table lists in-frame clones only, not all of them. The sample lists some 150,000 clones, approximately 10% occurring once. Sample: central memory CD4+ T cells from blood. The chain is built from TRBV5-1 and TRBJ2-2; D possibly corresponds to TRBD2 (5 bases). The clonotype was recovered from a woman between 40 and 50 years old in good health. The CDR3 coding sequence is TGCGCCAGCAGCTTGGGAGGGCGTGCGAACACCGGGGAGCTGTTTTTT. Translating gives CASSLGGRANTGELFF.